This T cell receptor (beta chain) was retrieved from a study of blood T cell repertoires in COVID-19. For the study at large: Spain, Italy and the United States supplied samples that represented acute and convalescent COVID-19. Sample material is recorded as cDNA or gDNA derived from T cells, B-cell-depleted T cells, or PBMCs.

How the authors handled the data: Using reference gene primer amplification, nucleated cell counts were estimated. Profiling relied on immunoSEQ multiplex PCR, and the TCRdb table lists in-frame clones only, not all of them. V and J calls and clone size are given by that table; D and trimming were obtained from the DNA. In the table there are roughly 50,000 clones, roughly 86% of which are singletons. The junction had 11 bases not matched to a gene; V was cut back by 4 bases and J by 0 bases. Germline-derived CDR1 and CDR2 are SEHNR and FQNEAQ (reference sequence). The CDR3 runs 17 residues. This rearrangement joins TRBV7-9 to TRBJ1-1, with 7 bases lining up with TRBD1. Sequenced: peripheral blood. The source is a man between 70 and 80 years old with active COVID-19. The CDR3 DNA follows: TGTGCCAGCAGCTCCCGACAGGGTGGGGTCTTGAACACTGAAGCTTTCTTT. This encodes CASSSRQGGVLNTEAFF.